This T cell receptor beta chain was recorded in a study of blood T cells in healthy people across ages. General observations from the study: Aged donors had fewer naive CD4+ cells and lower diversity than long-lived donors.

Trimming took off 10 bases at V and 6 bases at J, with 17 bases between the two ends. The CDR3 covers 13 residues. Germline V gives CDR1 MDHEN, CDR2 SYDVKM. A second roughly 6 to 11 cycle PCR used barcoded and J-beta primers. TCRdb recomputed calls from the 5' RACE reads with MiXCR, one row per CDR3 protein. The table lists about 1.4 million distinct CDR3 sequences, 45% to 70% of them singletons. Turning to this clonotype: What it recognizes is unknown.

This sequence joins TRBV28 and TRBJ2-3; D is undetermined. What was sequenced was blood. The receptor was derived from a man aged 18-30 years in good health. In DNA, the CDR3 is TGTGCCACCTCACCAACAGTACTCGATACGCAGTATTTT. The encoded protein is CATSPTVLDTQYF.